Here is one T cell receptor beta chain with its context. The CDR3 spans 16 residues. Germline loops: CDR1 LNHDA, CDR2 SQIVND (reference sequence). Trimming took 1 base from V and 8 from J; bases not matched to a gene: 6. As handled by the study authors: Using reference gene primer amplification, nucleated cell counts were estimated. Profiling relied on immunoSEQ multiplex PCR, and the TCRdb table lists in-frame clones only, not all of them. The V and J calls and the clone size are those of that table, but D and trimming were determined from the DNA. Of over 100,000 clones in the sample, 87% were seen once. This sample is part of a study of blood T cell repertoires in COVID-19. At the level of the study: Both acute and convalescent COVID-19 samples were obtained from the United States, Italy and Spain.

The source material was peripheral blood. This TCR derives from a woman between 50 and 59 years old with COVID-19, enrolled during active disease. This chain links TRBV19 with TRBJ1-6; the match to TRBD1 covers 9 bases. The CDR3 region has the DNA TGTGCCAGTAGTATAGGGGGACAGGGTGTTGATTCACCCCTCCACTTT. Translated: CASSIGGQGVDSPLHF.